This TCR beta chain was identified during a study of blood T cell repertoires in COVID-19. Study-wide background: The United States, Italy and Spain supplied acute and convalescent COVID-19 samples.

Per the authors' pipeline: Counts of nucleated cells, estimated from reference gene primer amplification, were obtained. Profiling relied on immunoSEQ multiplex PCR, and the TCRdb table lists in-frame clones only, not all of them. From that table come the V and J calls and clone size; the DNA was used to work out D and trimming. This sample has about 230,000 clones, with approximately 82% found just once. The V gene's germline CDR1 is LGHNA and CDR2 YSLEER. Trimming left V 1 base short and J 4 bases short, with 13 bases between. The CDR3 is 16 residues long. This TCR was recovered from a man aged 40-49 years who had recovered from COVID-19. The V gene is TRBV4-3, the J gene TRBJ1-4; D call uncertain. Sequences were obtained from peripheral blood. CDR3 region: CASSQGGSGYNEKLFF. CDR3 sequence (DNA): TGCGCCAGCAGCCAAGGAGGTTCGGGTTATAATGAAAAACTGTTTTTT.